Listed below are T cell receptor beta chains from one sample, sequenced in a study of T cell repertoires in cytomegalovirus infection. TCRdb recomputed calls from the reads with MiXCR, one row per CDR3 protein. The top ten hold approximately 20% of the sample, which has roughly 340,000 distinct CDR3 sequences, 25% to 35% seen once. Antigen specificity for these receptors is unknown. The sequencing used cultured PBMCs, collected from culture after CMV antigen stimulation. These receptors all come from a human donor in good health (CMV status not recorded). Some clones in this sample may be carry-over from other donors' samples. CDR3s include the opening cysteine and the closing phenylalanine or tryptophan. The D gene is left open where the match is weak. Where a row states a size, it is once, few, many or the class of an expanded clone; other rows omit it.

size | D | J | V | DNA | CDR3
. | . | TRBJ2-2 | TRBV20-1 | TGCAGTGCTAGATACCCGAACACCGGGGAGCTGTTTTTT | CSARYPNTGELFF
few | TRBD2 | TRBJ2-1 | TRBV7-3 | TGTGCCAGCAGCCAGGGGACTAGCGGAGTAAATGAGCAGTTCTTC | CASSQGTSGVNEQFF
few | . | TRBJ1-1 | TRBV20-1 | TGCAGTGCTAGAGATGGTATGAACACTGAAGCTTTCTTT | CSARDGMNTEAFF
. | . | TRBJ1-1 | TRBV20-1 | TGCAGTGCTAGGGTAGGCGGGGTCACTGAAGCTTTCTTT | CSARVGGVTEAFF
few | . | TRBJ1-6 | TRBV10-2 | TGCGCCAGCAGTGACCGACAAGCCAATAATTCACCCCTCCACTTT | CASSDRQANNSPLHF
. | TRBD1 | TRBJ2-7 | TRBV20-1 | TGCAGTGCCTTTCTTCCGGGACAGGGACCCTACGAGCAGTACTTC | CSAFLPGQGPYEQYF
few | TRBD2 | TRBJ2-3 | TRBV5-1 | TGCGCCAGCAGCATTGGACTAGCGGGAGGTCTTGATACGCAGTATTTT | CASSIGLAGGLDTQYF
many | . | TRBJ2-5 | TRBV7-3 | TGTGCCAGCAGCTTATACGGGGGAGAGGGGGAGACCCAGTACTTC | CASSLYGGEGETQYF
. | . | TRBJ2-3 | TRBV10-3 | TGTGCCATCAGGGGGATAAGCACAGATACGCAGTATTTT | CAIRGISTDTQYF
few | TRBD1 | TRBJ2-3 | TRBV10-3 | TGTGCCATCAGTGAACAGACAGGGTTCCCCACAGATACGCAGTATTTT | CAISEQTGFPTDTQYF
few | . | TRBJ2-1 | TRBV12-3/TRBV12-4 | TGTGCCAGCACCTCGACAGAACCCCTCCTTCGTGAGCAGTTCTTC | CASTSTEPLLREQFF
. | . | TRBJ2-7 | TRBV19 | TGTGCCAGTAGTGCTTTACAGGGACGAGAGCAGTACTTC | CASSALQGREQYF
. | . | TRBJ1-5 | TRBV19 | TGTGCCAGTAGTACGACTAGGGGGAATCAGCCCCAGCATTTT | CASSTTRGNQPQHF
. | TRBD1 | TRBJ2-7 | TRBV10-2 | TGCGCCAGCAGGGACAGGGGGAGGCTCGAGCAGTACTTC | CASRDRGRLEQYF
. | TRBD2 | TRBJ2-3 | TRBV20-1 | TGCAGTGGGAGGCCACTAGCGACGGGGGATACGCAGTATTTT | CSGRPLATGDTQYF
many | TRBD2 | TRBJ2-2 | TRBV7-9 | TGTGCCAGCAGCTATACTAGCGGAGCCAACACCGGGGAGCTGTTTTTT | CASSYTSGANTGELFF
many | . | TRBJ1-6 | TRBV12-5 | TGTGCTAGTGGTTCATACTCGACATGGGTCAATTCACCCCTCCACTTT | CASGSYSTWVNSPLHF
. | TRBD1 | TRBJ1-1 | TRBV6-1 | TGTGCCAGCAGACAGGGGTTATGGACTGAAGCTTTCTTT | CASRQGLWTEAFF
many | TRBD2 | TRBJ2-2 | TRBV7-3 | TGTGCCAGCCGCAGTGGGGGGGGAACAGCGGACACCGGGGAGCTGTTTTTT | CASRSGGGTADTGELFF
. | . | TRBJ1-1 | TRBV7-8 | TGTGCCAGCTCGATAGGAGGGGCTGTCTCCGTGAACACTGAAGCTTTCTTT | CASSIGGAVSVNTEAFF
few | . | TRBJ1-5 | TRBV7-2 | TGTGCCAGCAGCTTTGCGGCGACGGCTTACAATCAGCCCCAGCATTTT | CASSFAATAYNQPQHF
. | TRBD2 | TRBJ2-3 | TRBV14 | TGTGCCAGCAGCCAAGGAGGTAGCGGGAGAAGGACAGATACGCAGTATTTT | CASSQGGSGRRTDTQYF
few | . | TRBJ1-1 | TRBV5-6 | TGTGCCAGCAGCTTGACTCAATCTGGGGGCATGAACACTGAAGCTTTCTTT | CASSLTQSGGMNTEAFF
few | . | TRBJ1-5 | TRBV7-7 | TGTGCCAGCAGCCCGCGGTTTACAGGAAGGGGCGATAGCAATCAGCCCCAGCATTTT | CASSPRFTGRGDSNQPQHF
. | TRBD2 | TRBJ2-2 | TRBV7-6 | TGTGCCAGCAGCTTTTTGCCCCCTACGGGAGGGCGCGACACCGGGGAGCTGTTTTTT | CASSFLPPTGGRDTGELFF
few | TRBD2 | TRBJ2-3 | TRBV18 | TGTGCCAGCTCACCGCGGACTAGCGGCACAGATACGCAGTATTTT | CASSPRTSGTDTQYF
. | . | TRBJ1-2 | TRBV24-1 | TGTGCCACCAGTGATTCGAAGGAGCATGGCTACACCTTC | CATSDSKEHGYTF
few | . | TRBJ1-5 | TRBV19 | TGTGCCAGTAGCGAGAGTCTGGGGTATCAGCCCCAGCATTTT | CASSESLGYQPQHF
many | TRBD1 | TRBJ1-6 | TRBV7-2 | TGTGCCAGCAGCTTACGGTCAGGGGGTTCACCCCTCCACTTT | CASSLRSGGSPLHF
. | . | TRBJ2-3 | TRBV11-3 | TGTGCCAGCAGCCAGGGGGGCAGTACGCAGTATTTT | CASSQGGSTQYF
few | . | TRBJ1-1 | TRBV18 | TGTGCCAGCTCACCACTGGGGGGATCGGGACACCTGAACACTGAAGCTTTCTTT | CASSPLGGSGHLNTEAFF
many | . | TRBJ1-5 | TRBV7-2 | TGTGCCAGCAGCGTAGTGGTGGGTGAAAATCAGCCCCAGCATTTT | CASSVVVGENQPQHF
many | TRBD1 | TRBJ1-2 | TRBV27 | TGTGCCAGCAGTTTAGGGACAGCCTATGGCTACACCTTC | CASSLGTAYGYTF
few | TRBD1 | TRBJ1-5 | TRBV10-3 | TGTGCCATCAGTGAGGGACAGGGGGATCAGCCCCAGCATTTT | CAISEGQGDQPQHF
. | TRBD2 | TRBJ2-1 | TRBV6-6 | TGTGCCAGCAGTTACCGGCGGGAGGGGGGTTACAATGAGCAGTTCTTC | CASSYRREGGYNEQFF
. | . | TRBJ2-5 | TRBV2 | TGTGCCAGCAGCTGGACTATAGAAGAGACCCAGTACTTC | CASSWTIEETQYF
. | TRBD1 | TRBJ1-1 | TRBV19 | TGTGCCAGTAGTATACGGACAGGACCCGTGCACACTGAAGCTTTCTTT | CASSIRTGPVHTEAFF
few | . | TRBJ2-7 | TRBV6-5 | TGTGCCAGCAGTTACAATACTGACTCCTACGAGCAGTACTTC | CASSYNTDSYEQYF
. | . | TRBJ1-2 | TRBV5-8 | TGTGCCAGCAGCTACGCGCGGGCGTCAGGGGGCTACACCTTC | CASSYARASGGYTF
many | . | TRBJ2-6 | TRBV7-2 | TGTGCCAGCAGCCCCCGCGCTCGGAGCTCTGGGGCCAACGTCCTGACTTTC | CASSPRARSSGANVLTF
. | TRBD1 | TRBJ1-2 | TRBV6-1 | TGTGCCAGCAGTGAAGCGACAGGGGTGTATGGCTACACCTTC | CASSEATGVYGYTF
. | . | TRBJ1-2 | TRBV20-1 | TGCAGTGCTAGAGCCTTTTCCCCAGACCGAGGGGGCTACACCTTC | CSARAFSPDRGGYTF
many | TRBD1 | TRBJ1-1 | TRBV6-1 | TGTGCCAGCAGTGAAGCTAGTAGGGGGAACATTGTGGGGACAGGGGGGGACACTGAAGCTTTCTTT | CASSEASRGNIVGTGGDTEAFF
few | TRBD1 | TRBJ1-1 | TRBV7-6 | TGTGCCAGCAGAACGAGGGACAGTATGAACACTGAAGCTTTCTTT | CASRTRDSMNTEAFF
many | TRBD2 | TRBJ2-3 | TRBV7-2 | TGTGCCAGCAGCTTAAAGGCTAGCGGGGGCGATACGCAGTATTTT | CASSLKASGGDTQYF
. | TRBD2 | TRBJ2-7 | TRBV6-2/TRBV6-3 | TGTGCCAGCAGTTACTACCTAGCGGGAGGCCTAGTCTACGAGCAGTACTTC | CASSYYLAGGLVYEQYF
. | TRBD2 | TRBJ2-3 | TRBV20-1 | TGCAGTGCTAGGGGGCTAGCGGGAGGGCCTAAACATTCAGATACGCAGTATTTT | CSARGLAGGPKHSDTQYF
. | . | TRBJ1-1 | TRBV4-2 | TGTGCCAGCAGCCAAGAGGGGGCCAGCACTGAAGCTTTCTTT | CASSQEGASTEAFF
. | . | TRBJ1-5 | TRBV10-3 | TGTGCCATCAGGGACAGCCTTTATAGCAATCAGCCCCAGCATTTT | CAIRDSLYSNQPQHF
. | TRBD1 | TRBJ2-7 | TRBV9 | TGTGCCAGCAGCCCCCGACAGGGTGGAGACTACGAGCAGTACTTC | CASSPRQGGDYEQYF